This TCR beta chain derives from a study of blood T cell repertoires in COVID-19. Across the whole study: Researchers got acute and convalescent COVID-19 samples from the United States, Italy and Spain. T cells, B-cell-depleted T cells, or PBMCs supplied cDNA or gDNA.

Trimming left V 1 base short and J 5 bases short, with 9 bases between. CDR3 length equals 14 residues. Looked up from germline, CDR1 is SGHTA and CDR2 is FQGNSA. In the authors' workflow: Reference gene primer amplification gave estimated nucleated cell counts. TCRdb keeps only in-frame clones here, not all; method: immunoSEQ multiplex PCR. That table gives V, J and clone size, and the DNA gave D and trimming. This sample carries 40,000 or so clones, roughly 90% of them seen once, and the ten largest clones take about 12%. The sample consisted of peripheral blood. The clonotype was recovered from a human donor in a cohort sampled during active COVID-19. The chain has TRBV7-2 and TRBJ1-3, with unresolved D. CDR3 sequence: CASSLETPRNTIYF. The CDR3 bases are TGTGCCAGCAGCTTAGAGACACCGAGAAACACCATATATTTT.